Listed below are T cell receptor beta chains from one sample, sequenced in a study of cytomegalovirus exposure and HLA in healthy donors. Sequencing was performed with immunoSEQ multiplex PCR; in TCRdb, only in-frame clones are kept and a portion is missing. The sample comprises some 150,000 clones, 75% to 85% of which are singletons, and roughly 6.8% rests with the top ten. Sequencing input: PBMCs. The receptor source for this set is a man aged 50 to 59 in good health and CMV-seropositive. Each CDR3 is given with its conserved first and last residue. A D gene is named only where the DNA matches it firmly. Size is omitted from some rows. Given values are once, few, many or a class for expanded clones.

len: 15; j_gene: TRBJ2-5; v_gene: TRBV28; d_gene: NA; abundance: once; CDR3nt: TGTGCCAGCAGGCCTGTGATGAGAGTCCAAGAGACCCAGTACTTC; CDR3aa: CASRPVMRVQETQYF
len: 15; j_gene: TRBJ2-5; v_gene: TRBV6-1; d_gene: TRBD1; abundance: NA; CDR3nt: TGTGCCAGCAGCGCGTTCGGGACAGTCCAAGAGACCCAGTACTTC; CDR3aa: CASSAFGTVQETQYF
len: 15; j_gene: TRBJ2-3; v_gene: TRBV28; d_gene: TRBD1; abundance: NA; CDR3nt: TGTGCCAGCAGTTTACTGGGACAGGACACAGATACGCAGTATTTT; CDR3aa: CASSLLGQDTDTQYF
len: 20; j_gene: TRBJ2-4; v_gene: TRBV23-1; d_gene: TRBD2; abundance: few; CDR3nt: TGCGCCAGCAGTCCTCGCCGGGGGGATGAAAATGGACTAGCCAAAAACATTCAGTACTTC; CDR3aa: CASSPRRGDENGLAKNIQYF
len: 13; j_gene: TRBJ2-2; v_gene: TRBV29-1; d_gene: NA; abundance: NA; CDR3nt: TGCAGCGCCATCAGGACGAACACCGGGGAGCTGTTTTTT; CDR3aa: CSAIRTNTGELFF
len: 16; j_gene: TRBJ2-1; v_gene: TRBV7-8; d_gene: TRBD2; abundance: NA; CDR3nt: TGTGCCAGCAGCTTAAGAGGCGGGAGCTCCTACAATGAGCAGTTCTTC; CDR3aa: CASSLRGGSSYNEQFF
len: 14; j_gene: TRBJ2-7; v_gene: TRBV6-4; d_gene: NA; abundance: NA; CDR3nt: TGTGCCAGCAGTGACAACGGGAGCTCCTACGAGCAGTACTTC; CDR3aa: CASSDNGSSYEQYF
len: 14; j_gene: TRBJ2-7; v_gene: TRBV5-1; d_gene: NA; abundance: NA; CDR3nt: TGCGCCAGCAGCATATCCGGGAACTCCTACGAGCAGTACTTC; CDR3aa: CASSISGNSYEQYF
len: 13; j_gene: TRBJ2-7; v_gene: TRBV25-1; d_gene: TRBD1; abundance: NA; CDR3nt: TGTGCCAGCAGGGACAGGGTCACCTACGAGCAGTACTTC; CDR3aa: CASRDRVTYEQYF
len: 15; j_gene: TRBJ2-7; v_gene: TRBV5-8; d_gene: TRBD2; abundance: NA; CDR3nt: TGTGCCAGCAGGAAACTAGCGGGAGGGCCCTACGAGCAGTACTTC; CDR3aa: CASRKLAGGPYEQYF
len: 15; j_gene: TRBJ2-3; v_gene: TRBV27; d_gene: TRBD2; abundance: once; CDR3nt: TGTGCCAGCAGTTCCCTCGGGGGGAGCACAGATACGCAGTATTTT; CDR3aa: CASSSLGGSTDTQYF
len: 14; j_gene: TRBJ1-1; v_gene: TRBV5-1; d_gene: TRBD1; abundance: NA; CDR3nt: TGCGCCAGCAGCTCGGGACAGCCGAACACTGAAGCTTTCTTT; CDR3aa: CASSSGQPNTEAFF
len: 14; j_gene: TRBJ2-7; v_gene: TRBV6-1; d_gene: TRBD2; abundance: NA; CDR3nt: TGTGCCAGCAGTGGGGGGGGGACTCTTCGCGAGCAGTACTTC; CDR3aa: CASSGGGTLREQYF
len: 16; j_gene: TRBJ2-1; v_gene: TRBV11-2; d_gene: TRBD2; abundance: NA; CDR3nt: TGTGCCAGCAGCTTAGGGGCTAGCGGGAGGGGTGGTGAGCAGTTCTTC; CDR3aa: CASSLGASGRGGEQFF
len: 16; j_gene: TRBJ2-3; v_gene: TRBV7-9; d_gene: TRBD2; abundance: NA; CDR3nt: TGTGCCAGCAGCCCTTGGACTAGCGGGAGTGCAGATACGCAGTATTTT; CDR3aa: CASSPWTSGSADTQYF
len: 15; j_gene: TRBJ1-2; v_gene: TRBV9; d_gene: NA; abundance: NA; CDR3nt: TGTGCCAGCAGCGTAGCTGTCCAGGGAAACTATGGCTACACCTTC; CDR3aa: CASSVAVQGNYGYTF
len: 11; j_gene: TRBJ2-3; v_gene: TRBV29-1; d_gene: NA; abundance: NA; CDR3nt: TGCAGCGTTATATATCTAGATACGCAGTATTTT; CDR3aa: CSVIYLDTQYF
len: 15; j_gene: TRBJ2-7; v_gene: TRBV6-1; d_gene: TRBD1; abundance: NA; CDR3nt: TGTGCCAGCAGTGTTGTCGGGACAGGGGCGTACGAGCAGTACTTC; CDR3aa: CASSVVGTGAYEQYF
len: 18; j_gene: TRBJ2-1; v_gene: TRBV10-2; d_gene: TRBD2; abundance: NA; CDR3nt: TGCGCCAGCAGTGGAGTCCTCCTAGCGGGAAGCTCCTACAATGAGCAGTTCTTC; CDR3aa: CASSGVLLAGSSYNEQFF
len: 16; j_gene: TRBJ2-1; v_gene: TRBV27; d_gene: TRBD2; abundance: NA; CDR3nt: TGTGCCAGCAGTTTAAGGGCCGGGACTAGCGGCAATGAGCAGTTCTTC; CDR3aa: CASSLRAGTSGNEQFF
len: 14; j_gene: TRBJ2-5; v_gene: TRBV4-2; d_gene: TRBD1; abundance: NA; CDR3nt: TGTGCCAGCAGCCCCGACAGGGGAGGAGGGACCCAGTACTTC; CDR3aa: CASSPDRGGGTQYF
len: 16; j_gene: TRBJ1-5; v_gene: TRBV30; d_gene: NA; abundance: NA; CDR3nt: TGTGCCTGGGGTTGGGAGGGCGCCGGTAGCAATCAGCCCCAGCATTTT; CDR3aa: CAWGWEGAGSNQPQHF
len: 17; j_gene: TRBJ2-1; v_gene: TRBV5-6; d_gene: TRBD2; abundance: NA; CDR3nt: TGTGCCAGCAGCTCCCCTAAAGGTGCTAGCGGGACCAATGAGCAGTTCTTC; CDR3aa: CASSSPKGASGTNEQFF
len: 15; j_gene: TRBJ2-1; v_gene: TRBV10-3; d_gene: TRBD2; abundance: NA; CDR3nt: TGTGCCATCAGTGAGCCCATAGCGGGAGCGGATGAGCAGTTCTTC; CDR3aa: CAISEPIAGADEQFF
len: 14; j_gene: TRBJ1-6; v_gene: TRBV11-2; d_gene: NA; abundance: many; CDR3nt: TGTGCCAGCAGCCCATCGGGAGGCGCCGCACCCCTCCACTTT; CDR3aa: CASSPSGGAAPLHF
len: 15; j_gene: TRBJ2-5; v_gene: TRBV5-1; d_gene: TRBD2; abundance: NA; CDR3nt: TGCGCCAGCAGCTTGCTGACTAGCGGCCAAGAGACCCAGTACTTC; CDR3aa: CASSLLTSGQETQYF
len: 15; j_gene: TRBJ2-7; v_gene: TRBV10-1; d_gene: TRBD1; abundance: few; CDR3nt: TGCGCCAGCAGTGATACTGCGGGGACAGGGAGCGAGCAGTACTTC; CDR3aa: CASSDTAGTGSEQYF
len: 15; j_gene: TRBJ1-1; v_gene: TRBV5-4; d_gene: TRBD1; abundance: NA; CDR3nt: TGTGCCAGCAGCTCTGTGGGACAGGGGGACACTGAAGCTTTCTTT; CDR3aa: CASSSVGQGDTEAFF
len: 15; j_gene: TRBJ2-7; v_gene: TRBV7-8; d_gene: NA; abundance: NA; CDR3nt: TGTGCCAGCAGCTGGGGCGTGGAGCCGACCTACGAGCAGTACTTC; CDR3aa: CASSWGVEPTYEQYF
len: 15; j_gene: TRBJ2-4; v_gene: TRBV9; d_gene: NA; abundance: NA; CDR3nt: TGTGCCAGCAGCCCCAACCCAGGGGCCAAAAACATTCAGTACTTC; CDR3aa: CASSPNPGAKNIQYF
len: 15; j_gene: TRBJ1-1; v_gene: TRBV2; d_gene: NA; abundance: NA; CDR3nt: TGTGCCAGCATCGGGGGGAGGGTTTCGAACACTGAAGCTTTCTTT; CDR3aa: CASIGGRVSNTEAFF
len: 11; j_gene: TRBJ2-5; v_gene: TRBV19; d_gene: NA; abundance: NA; CDR3nt: TGTGCCAGTAGTATGAGGGAGACCCAGTACTTC; CDR3aa: CASSMRETQYF
len: 16; j_gene: TRBJ2-1; v_gene: TRBV27; d_gene: TRBD2; abundance: NA; CDR3nt: TGTGCCAGCAGATTAGGGAGCGGGAGCTCCTACAATGAGCAGTTCTTC; CDR3aa: CASRLGSGSSYNEQFF
len: 14; j_gene: TRBJ2-7; v_gene: TRBV18; d_gene: TRBD1; abundance: NA; CDR3nt: TGTGCCAGCTCAGTGACAGGGGGCTCCTACGAGCAGTACTTC; CDR3aa: CASSVTGGSYEQYF
len: 14; j_gene: TRBJ2-7; v_gene: TRBV5-4; d_gene: NA; abundance: NA; CDR3nt: TGTGCCAGCAGCTTGGAACAGGGACCCTACGAGCAGTGCTTC; CDR3aa: CASSLEQGPYEQCF
len: 17; j_gene: TRBJ2-2; v_gene: TRBV5-1; d_gene: TRBD2; abundance: NA; CDR3nt: TGCGCCAGCAGCCGAACTAGCGGGAGGGCCGGAACCGGGGAGCTGTTTTTT; CDR3aa: CASSRTSGRAGTGELFF
len: 15; j_gene: TRBJ2-1; v_gene: TRBV9; d_gene: TRBD2; abundance: NA; CDR3nt: TGTGCCAGCAGCGTGGGACTAGCGGGAGATAATGAGCAGTTCTTC; CDR3aa: CASSVGLAGDNEQFF
len: 14; j_gene: TRBJ1-2; v_gene: TRBV5-1; d_gene: TRBD1; abundance: NA; CDR3nt: TGCGCCAGCAGCAGGACAGGGGTGAACTATGGCTACACCTTC; CDR3aa: CASSRTGVNYGYTF
len: 16; j_gene: TRBJ2-1; v_gene: TRBV5-1; d_gene: NA; abundance: NA; CDR3nt: TGCGCCAGCAGCTTGGAAGGCGGGTTATCCTACAATGAGCAGTTCTTC; CDR3aa: CASSLEGGLSYNEQFF
len: 12; j_gene: TRBJ2-7; v_gene: TRBV6-1; d_gene: NA; abundance: NA; CDR3nt: TGTGCCAGCAGTCCTACAGGGTTCGAGCAGTACTTC; CDR3aa: CASSPTGFEQYF
len: 16; j_gene: TRBJ2-1; v_gene: TRBV5-1; d_gene: TRBD2; abundance: NA; CDR3nt: TGCGCCAGCAGCCCAACTAGCGGGAGGAAATACAATGAGCAGTTCTTC; CDR3aa: CASSPTSGRKYNEQFF
len: 16; j_gene: TRBJ2-1; v_gene: TRBV4-1; d_gene: TRBD2; abundance: NA; CDR3nt: TGCGCCAGCAGCCAAACTAGCGGGAGTACCTACAATGAGCAGTTCTTC; CDR3aa: CASSQTSGSTYNEQFF
len: 13; j_gene: TRBJ2-5; v_gene: TRBV28; d_gene: NA; abundance: few; CDR3nt: TGTGCCAGCAGGCCCCGCGGGTTGGAGACCCAGTACTTC; CDR3aa: CASRPRGLETQYF
len: 14; j_gene: TRBJ2-7; v_gene: TRBV18; d_gene: TRBD1; abundance: NA; CDR3nt: TGTGCCAGCTCAGCAACAGGGGACAACTACGAGCAGTACTTC; CDR3aa: CASSATGDNYEQYF
len: 12; j_gene: TRBJ2-5; v_gene: TRBV21-1; d_gene: NA; abundance: NA; CDR3nt: TGTGCCAGCAGCAAAGCTAATGAGACCCAGTACTTC; CDR3aa: CASSKANETQYF
len: 14; j_gene: TRBJ1-2; v_gene: TRBV2; d_gene: NA; abundance: few; CDR3nt: TGTGCCAGCAGTGAAAGGGGTCTCAACTATGGCTACACCTTC; CDR3aa: CASSERGLNYGYTF
len: 14; j_gene: TRBJ2-1; v_gene: TRBV6-1; d_gene: NA; abundance: NA; CDR3nt: TGTGCCAGCAGGTTAGAAGCGTTAAACAATGAGCAGTTCTTC; CDR3aa: CASRLEALNNEQFF
len: 12; j_gene: TRBJ2-7; v_gene: TRBV15; d_gene: TRBD1; abundance: NA; CDR3nt: TGTGCCACCGGACAGGGCCCCTACGAGCAGTACTTC; CDR3aa: CATGQGPYEQYF
len: 15; j_gene: TRBJ2-5; v_gene: TRBV28; d_gene: TRBD1; abundance: NA; CDR3nt: TGTGCCAGCAGTTCACAGGGGGCGGGCGGGGAGACCCAGTACTTC; CDR3aa: CASSSQGAGGETQYF
len: 17; j_gene: TRBJ1-4; v_gene: TRBV9; d_gene: NA; abundance: NA; CDR3nt: TGTGCCAGCAGCGTAGGCCCCATTCGGGGGAGAATCGGAAAACTGTTTTTT; CDR3aa: CASSVGPIRGRIGKLFF
len: 15; j_gene: TRBJ1-2; v_gene: TRBV6-5; d_gene: NA; abundance: NA; CDR3nt: TGTGCCAGCAGTTACCCTGGGGAGGATAACTATGGCTACACCTTC; CDR3aa: CASSYPGEDNYGYTF
len: 16; j_gene: TRBJ2-5; v_gene: TRBV2; d_gene: TRBD2; abundance: few; CDR3nt: TGTGCCAGCAGTGAAGAGGTGGGAGGGCCGAAAGAGACCCAGTACTTC; CDR3aa: CASSEEVGGPKETQYF
len: 14; j_gene: TRBJ1-1; v_gene: TRBV7-9; d_gene: TRBD1; abundance: NA; CDR3nt: TGTGCCAGCAGCCCCCGCGACAGGGGGCGAGAAGCTTTCTTT; CDR3aa: CASSPRDRGREAFF